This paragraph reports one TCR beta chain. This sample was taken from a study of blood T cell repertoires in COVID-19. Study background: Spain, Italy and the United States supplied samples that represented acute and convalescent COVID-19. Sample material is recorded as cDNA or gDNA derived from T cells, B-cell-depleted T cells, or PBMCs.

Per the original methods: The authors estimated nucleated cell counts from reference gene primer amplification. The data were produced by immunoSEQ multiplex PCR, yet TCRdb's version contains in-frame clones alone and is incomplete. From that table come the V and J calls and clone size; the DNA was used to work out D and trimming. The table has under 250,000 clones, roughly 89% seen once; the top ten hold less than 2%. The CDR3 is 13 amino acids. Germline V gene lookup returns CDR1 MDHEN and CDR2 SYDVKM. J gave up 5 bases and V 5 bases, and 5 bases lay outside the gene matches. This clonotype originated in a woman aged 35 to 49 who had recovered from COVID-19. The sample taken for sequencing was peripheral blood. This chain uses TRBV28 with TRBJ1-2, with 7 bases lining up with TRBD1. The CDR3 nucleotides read TGTGCCAGCAGTCAGCAACAGGGGTATGGCTACACCTTC. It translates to CASSQQQGYGYTF.